The T cell receptor (beta chain) under discussion was sequenced for a study of T cell changes during pregnancy in multiple sclerosis. Only in-frame clones appear in the TCRdb table, and some are missing; sequencing was by immunoSEQ multiplex PCR. Of some 60,000 clones detected, roughly 93% appear once; the ten largest clones hold 1.8%. The germline gives CDR1 SGHRS, CDR2 YFSETQ. The CDR3 contains 17 residues. The trim removed 5 bases at V and 4 bases at J, leaving 14 bases unmatched. The TCR was taken from a female donor with multiple sclerosis, enrolled in a pregnancy study. The chain combines TRBV5-1 with TRBJ2-5; 10 nucleotides match TRBD2. This sample comprised peripheral blood, obtained after pregnancy. The CDR3 bases are TGCGCCAGCAGTCATGGGGCTAGCGGGAGCAGCGGAGAGACCCAGTACTTC. Translating gives CASSHGASGSSGETQYF.